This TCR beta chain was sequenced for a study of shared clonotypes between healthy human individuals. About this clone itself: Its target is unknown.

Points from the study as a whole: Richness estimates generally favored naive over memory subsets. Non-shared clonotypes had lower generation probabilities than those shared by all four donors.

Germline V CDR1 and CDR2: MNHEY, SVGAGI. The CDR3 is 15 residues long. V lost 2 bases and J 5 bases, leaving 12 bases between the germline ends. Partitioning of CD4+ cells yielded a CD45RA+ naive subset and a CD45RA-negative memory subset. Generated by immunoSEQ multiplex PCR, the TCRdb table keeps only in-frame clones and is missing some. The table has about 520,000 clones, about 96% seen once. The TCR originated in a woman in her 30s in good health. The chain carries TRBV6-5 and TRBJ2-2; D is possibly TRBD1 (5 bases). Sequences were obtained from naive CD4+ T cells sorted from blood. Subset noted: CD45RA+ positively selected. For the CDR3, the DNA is TGTGCCAGCAGTTACGATAGGGGCCAGACCGGGGAGCTGTTTTTT. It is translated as CASSYDRGQTGELFF.